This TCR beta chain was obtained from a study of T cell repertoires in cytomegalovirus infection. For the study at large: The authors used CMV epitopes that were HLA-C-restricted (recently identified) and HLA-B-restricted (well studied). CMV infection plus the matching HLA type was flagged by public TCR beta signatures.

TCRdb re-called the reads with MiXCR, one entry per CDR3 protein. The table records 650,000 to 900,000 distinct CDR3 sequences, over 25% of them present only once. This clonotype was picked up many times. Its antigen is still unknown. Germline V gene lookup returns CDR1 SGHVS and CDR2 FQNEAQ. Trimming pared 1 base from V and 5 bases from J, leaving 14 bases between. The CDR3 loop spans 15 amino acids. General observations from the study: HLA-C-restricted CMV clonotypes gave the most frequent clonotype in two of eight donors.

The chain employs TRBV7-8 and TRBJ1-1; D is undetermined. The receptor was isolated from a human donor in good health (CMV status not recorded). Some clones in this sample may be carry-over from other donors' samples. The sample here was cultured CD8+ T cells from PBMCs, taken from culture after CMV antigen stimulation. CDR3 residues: CASSLGASLLTEAFF. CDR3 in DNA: TGTGCCAGCAGCTTAGGGGCTTCTTTGTTAACTGAAGCTTTCTTT.